The rows below give T cell receptor beta chains drawn from one sample of a study of regulatory T cells in long-lasting Graves disease. TCRdb redid the calling of the multiplex PCR reads with MiXCR, one entry per CDR3 protein. The repertoire has around 500,000 distinct CDR3 sequences, roughly 20% of them found once; the top ten carry over 7.5%. This specimen was peripheral blood mononuclear cells (PBMCs), taken when the disease was refractory, from a patient treated with antithyroid drugs. These receptor sequences come from a female donor with Graves disease. Both conserved end residues are part of each CDR3. Fields, in order: D gene, V gene, J gene, CDR3 protein. D genes are given only for firm matches.

>TRBD2|TRBV29-1|TRBJ2-7
CSVEDSGKNYEQYF
>-|TRBV27|TRBJ2-7
CASSFSPLANEQYF
>TRBD1|TRBV12-3/TRBV12-4|TRBJ1-2
CASSLQGRYGYTF
>-|TRBV7-6|TRBJ2-5
CASSLGSGEAETQYF
>-|TRBV11-2|TRBJ1-4
CASSLDPSGKSEKLFF
>-|TRBV20-1|TRBJ2-7
CSAVGRIYEQYF
>TRBD1|TRBV7-2|TRBJ2-7
CASSLALWDRPLEQYF
>TRBD2|TRBV5-1|TRBJ2-7
CASSHPGLDDEQYF
>-|TRBV20-1|TRBJ1-5
CSASYDSNQPQHF
>-|TRBV4-1|TRBJ1-1
CASSPTAGLTEAFF
>-|TRBV20-1|TRBJ2-7
CGAVTLDKTYEQYF
>-|TRBV5-4|TRBJ1-1
CASSSDPVANTEAFF
>-|TRBV6-1|TRBJ1-5
CASSPTWVYSNQPQHF
>-|TRBV5-6|TRBJ2-5
CASRLIGQETQYF
>-|TRBV12-3/TRBV12-4|TRBJ2-7
CASSFPGSEQYF
>TRBD2|TRBV13|TRBJ2-1
CASNFGLAGDRNEQFF
>-|TRBV7-3|TRBJ2-3
CASSLNGVTDTQYF
>-|TRBV20-1|TRBJ1-2
CSARDPGSANYGYTF
>-|TRBV28|TRBJ2-1
CASSLVQGEQFF
>-|TRBV6-1|TRBJ1-1
CASRDAAEAFF
>TRBD2|TRBV27|TRBJ2-7
CASSKASGRAMYEQYF
>TRBD2|TRBV20-1|TRBJ2-7
CSARDRAGVWHEQYF
>-|TRBV6-2/TRBV6-3|TRBJ1-1
CASSYQGANTEAFF
>TRBD2|TRBV30|TRBJ2-2
CAWSWDWEGTGELFF
>TRBD2|TRBV15|TRBJ2-5
CATSRDGTSGRAIEETQYF
>-|TRBV28|TRBJ1-4
CASSWGIGEKLFF
>TRBD1|TRBV29-1|TRBJ2-7
CSVAGGSYEQYF
>-|TRBV3-1|TRBJ2-5
CASSYRGTQTMETQYF
>-|TRBV7-9|TRBJ2-6
CASSQPTVSGANVLTF
>TRBD2|TRBV11-1|TRBJ2-1
CASSLVLAGQREQFF
>-|TRBV6-2/TRBV6-3|TRBJ2-7
CASSDPVYEQYF
>TRBD1|TRBV12-3/TRBV12-4|TRBJ2-7
CASSLAGTGLYEQYF
>-|TRBV7-9|TRBJ2-5
CASSLLLWGPQETQYF